The clone carrying this T cell receptor (beta chain) was found a few times. This sample is part of a study of OX40 agonist ivuxolimab in advanced cancers. Only in-frame clones appear in the TCRdb table, and some are missing; sequencing was by immunoSEQ multiplex PCR. The table lists approximately 60,000 clones, roughly four fifths of them singletons. J was trimmed by 5 bases and V by 4 bases; bases with no gene match: 9. Per the germline V gene, CDR1 is SGHAT and CDR2 is FQDESV (reference sequence). There are 17 residues in the CDR3. The sequence came from an adult with an advanced solid tumor such as melanoma, head and neck, liver or kidney cancer. The sequencing used CD4+ or CD8+ T cells sorted from blood, collected in a trial of the OX40 agonist ivuxolimab. The chain employs TRBV11-1 and TRBJ2-5; TRBD2 aligns across 14 bases. For the CDR3, the DNA is TGTGCCAGCAGCTCCAGGACTAGCGGGAGGTCAGGGGAGACCCAGTACTTC. This translates into CASSSRTSGRSGETQYF.